These 22 T cell receptor beta chains were sequenced from one sample in a study of T cell repertoires in cytomegalovirus infection. From the reads, TCRdb called clonotypes with MiXCR, one entry per CDR3 protein. The sample has 680,000 or so distinct CDR3 sequences; roughly a third are singletons. These receptors have no known antigen. The source material was cultured PBMCs, sampled from culture after CMV antigen stimulation. These receptors originate from a human donor in good health (CMV status not recorded). Some clones in this sample may be carry-over from other donors' samples.

This clonotype was observed a handful of times. The chain uses TRBV7-9 and TRBJ2-1; D remains unclear. The CDR3 loop spans 13 amino acids. Trimming stripped 9 bases from V and 4 bases from J, with 13 bases between. Germline CDR1 and CDR2: SEHNR and FQNEAQ (reference sequence). CDR3 sequence reads: CASSSSLYNEQFF. The CDR3 DNA is TGTGCCAGTTCTTCCTCTCTATACAATGAGCAGTTCTTC.

This clonotype was observed a few times. The chain couples TRBV27 to TRBJ2-1, with 7 bases identical to TRBD1. The CDR3 length is 13 residues. Germline values: CDR1 MNHEY, CDR2 SMNVEV (reference sequence). V shed 10 bases and J 8 bases; nucleotides not matched to a gene: 11. The CDR3 DNA reads as TGTGCCACCAAGACAGGGACCTGGGATGAGCAGTTCTTC. Protein: CATKTGTWDEQFF.

This clonotype was found a few times. The chain is built from TRBV28 and TRBJ1-5, with TRBD1 matching over 8 bases. Losses at the gene ends were 5 bases for V and 2 bases for J; bases not matched to a gene: 8. CDR1 is MDHEN and CDR2 is SYDVKM in the germline V gene. The CDR3 loop spans 16 amino acids. CDR3 sequence reads: CASSARQGIGNQPQHF. The CDR3 nucleotides are TGTGCCAGCAGTGCCCGACAGGGGATTGGCAATCAGCCCCAGCATTTT.

This clonotype was recorded at least ten times. This chain uses TRBV7-2 with TRBJ1-4, with D perhaps TRBD1 (6 bases). This CDR3 is 16 amino acids long. V shed 1 base and J shed 7 bases, with 16 bases lying between them. Looked up from germline, CDR1 is SGHTA and CDR2 is FQGNSA. Here the CDR3 DNA reads TGTGCCAGCAGCTTAGAGGCGCGGGGGCTGAGTGAAAAACTGTTTTTT. Translated, it gives CASSLEARGLSEKLFF.

Points on this clonotype: This sequence may be a read error, since a much larger clone differs from it by one base. The gene calls are TRBV7-9 and TRBJ2-2, with a tentative D call TRBD1 (5 bases). This CDR3 has 15 amino acids. Germline V gives CDR1 SEHNR, CDR2 FQNEAQ (reference sequence). This CDR3 is CTSSLVQVGTGELFF. The CDR3 nucleotides read TGTACCAGCAGCTTAGTACAGGTCGGCACCGGGGAGCTGTTTTTT.

Comment on this clonotype: Sequence at one end of the junction differs from germline and may be a read error. The chain recombines TRBV12-3 or TRBV12-4 with TRBJ1-1; D is unresolved. The CDR3 consists of 14 residues. CDR3 sequence: CVSRRDGQNTEAFF. The CDR3 nucleotides are TGTGTCAGCAGACGCGACGGGCAGAACACTGAAGCTTTCTTT.

This CDR3 is CASKPTSGGTDTQYF. The CDR3 DNA is TGTGCCAGCAAGCCAACTAGCGGGGGCACAGATACGCAGTATTTT. The V gene is TRBV12-3 or TRBV12-4, the J gene TRBJ2-3; 10 positions match TRBD2. V was pared by 7 bases and J by 1 base, with 5 bases of the junction left unmatched. CDR3 size: 15 residues.

The J gene is TRBJ2-7, the V gene TRBV7-6; D is unclear. Trimming took off 6 bases at V and 7 bases at J, with 16 bases between the two ends. This CDR3 has 13 amino acids. The germline gives CDR1 SGHVS, CDR2 FNYEAQ. Here the CDR3 reads CASSLTVLKEQYF. The CDR3 region has the DNA TGTGCCAGCAGTCTAACAGTGCTCAAGGAGCAGTACTTC.

In this sample, this clonotype turned up many times. The V gene is TRBV7-2, the J gene TRBJ2-3; the D is unclear. Germline lookup yields CDR1 SGHTA and CDR2 FQGNSA. Trimming stripped 5 bases from V and 1 base from J, with 4 bases between. The CDR3 consists of 12 residues. For the CDR3, the DNA is TGTGCCAGCAGCACCCGCACAGATACGCAGTATTTT. This codes for CASSTRTDTQYF.

The chain employs TRBV10-3 and TRBJ1-1; a weak D match, TRBD1 (5 bases). CDR3 length: 13 amino acids. The ends were cut back, 4 bases at V and 4 bases at J, with 10 bases in the middle. Germline CDR1 and CDR2: ENHRY and SYGVKD. This CDR3 reads CAISARQGTEAFF. The DNA of the CDR3 is TGTGCCATCAGTGCCCGGCAGGGCACTGAAGCTTTCTTT.

The chain carries TRBV5-5 and TRBJ2-3, with D tentatively TRBD1 (5 bases). This CDR3 comprises 13 residues. The V end was cut by 6 bases, the J end by 1 base, with 9 bases between. Germline V CDR1 and CDR2: SGHKS, YYEKEE (reference sequence). The chain's CDR3 is CASTLQGTDTQYF. The CDR3 region has the DNA TGTGCCAGCACCCTACAGGGCACAGATACGCAGTATTTT.

The V gene is TRBV4-1, the J gene TRBJ1-4; 9 nucleotides line up with TRBD1. Germline V gene lookup returns CDR1 MGHRA and CDR2 YSYEKL. This CDR3 spans 15 amino acids. V gave up 4 bases and J gave up 5 bases; unmatched junction bases: 5. CDR3 DNA sequence: TGCGCCAGCAGCCGCGACGGACAGGGGAATGAAAAACTGTTTTTT. Translation gives CASSRDGQGNEKLFF.

The chain employs TRBV4-3 and TRBJ2-3; D is undetermined. The V gene's germline CDR1 is LGHNA and CDR2 YSLEER. The V and J ends lost 1 base and 2 bases respectively, with 13 bases between them. This CDR3 has 16 residues. The CDR3, as DNA: TGCGCCAGCAGCCAAGGGGTTTCCGAGTTCACAGATACGCAGTATTTT. Its protein product is CASSQGVSEFTDTQYF.

The chain uses TRBV11-2 and TRBJ2-7; 12 bases match TRBD2. CDR1 SGHAT and CDR2 FQNNGV come from the germline V gene. J gave up 7 bases and V 6 bases, and 10 bases lay outside the gene matches. The CDR3 spans 15 residues. The CDR3 sequence is CASRVASGRAGEQYF. CDR3 DNA sequence: TGTGCCAGCAGGGTCGCTAGCGGGAGGGCCGGAGAGCAGTACTTC.

The chain employs TRBV7-6 and TRBJ2-5; D is unclear. Trimming pared 0 bases from V and 5 bases from J, leaving 13 bases between. The CDR3 runs 15 residues. CDR1 is SGHVS, CDR2 FNYEAQ, per germline. The CDR3 region is CASSLASPPLETQYF. CDR3 DNA sequence: TGTGCCAGCAGCTTAGCCTCTCCTCCATTGGAGACCCAGTACTTC.

This chain joins TRBV20-1 and TRBJ2-7, with D perhaps TRBD1 (5 bases). This CDR3 is 15 amino acids long. V gave up 6 bases and J gave up 2 bases, with 20 bases separating them. The germline V gene encodes CDR1 DFQATT and CDR2 SNEGSKA (reference sequence). CDR3 sequence (DNA): TGCAGTGCCAAAGAGAGAGGTCAGGGCCCCTACGAGCAGTACTTC. As protein: CSAKERGQGPYEQYF.

At least ten counts were recorded for this clonotype. V and J are TRBV7-6 and TRBJ2-2; possibly TRBD1 for D (5 bases). V lost 0 bases and J lost 0, with 8 bases in between. CDR3 length: 16 residues. Germline lookup yields CDR1 SGHVS and CDR2 FNYEAQ. This CDR3 reads CASSLAQGPNTGELFF. In DNA, the CDR3 is TGTGCCAGCAGCTTAGCGCAGGGCCCGAACACCGGGGAGCTGTTTTTT.

This clonotype was recorded only once. This could be a read error, since a much larger clone is one nucleotide away. This chain connects TRBV7-6 to TRBJ2-2; D assignment may be TRBD1 or TRBD2 (5 bases each). This CDR3 is 12 amino acids long. V was pared by 4 bases and J by 7 bases, with 7 bases between. The germline V gene encodes CDR1 SGHVS and CDR2 FNYEAQ. The DNA for the CDR3 is TGTGCCAGCAGCTGGGGGAACGGGGAGCTGTTTTTT. Its translation is CASSWGNGELFF.

V is TRBV27 and J is TRBJ2-1, with D possibly being TRBD1 or TRBD2 (5 bases each). The CDR3 loop spans 13 amino acids. Germline CDR1 is MNHEY and CDR2 is SMNVEV (reference sequence). Trimming removed 7 bases from V and 8 bases from J, with 15 bases in between. The CDR3: CASTGTALDEQFF. In DNA, the CDR3 is TGTGCCAGCACTGGGACGGCATTAGATGAGCAGTTCTTC.

The chain combines TRBV2 with TRBJ2-7; no firm D call. V was cut by 7 bases and J by 7 bases, with 11 bases left in between. The germline gives CDR1 SNHLY, CDR2 FYNNEI. This CDR3 has 11 residues. CDR3 protein: CASKGVREQYF. CDR3 nucleotides: TGTGCCAGCAAAGGAGTACGGGAGCAGTACTTC.

This chain uses TRBV25-1 with TRBJ2-7; 8 nucleotides line up with TRBD1. J gave up 3 bases and V 0 bases, and 7 bases lay outside the gene matches. This CDR3 contains 16 residues. Germline V gene lookup returns CDR1 MGHDK and CDR2 SYGVNS. DNA of the CDR3: TGTGCCAGCAGTGAATACGGGGACAGGTCTATCTACGAGCAGTACTTC. Translated, it gives CASSEYGDRSIYEQYF.

The table lists this clonotype with a count of one. This chain joins TRBV12-3 or TRBV12-4 and TRBJ1-2; no definite D call. Trimming took off 6 bases at V and 6 bases at J, with 14 bases between the two ends. This CDR3 comprises 13 residues. This chain's CDR3 is CASSPDTLNGYTF. The CDR3 DNA reads as TGTGCCAGCAGCCCCGACACCTTAAATGGCTACACCTTC.